A selection of T cell receptor beta chains follows, all from one sample in a study of neurological immune-mediated disorders. TCRdb processed the 5' RACE reads anew with MiXCR; each CDR3 protein has one entry. The table includes some 18,000 distinct CDR3 sequences, 7.5% detected once. The sample comprised CD8+ T cells from blood. The receptors shown here come from a woman aged 25 to 39 with HTLV-1-associated myelopathy (HAM/TSP). CDR3s include the opening cysteine and the closing phenylalanine or tryptophan. The D gene is left open where the match is weak. For some rows the clone size is stated as once, few or many, or as a class when expanded; others skip it.

cdr3_nt cdr3_aa v_call clone_size d_call j_call
TGCAGCGTTGAAAGGGCGAACACCGGGGAGCTGTTTTTT CSVERANTGELFF TRBV29-1 many NA TRBJ2-2
TGCAGTGCTAGAGATCGGTCCGACAATGAGCAGTTCTTC CSARDRSDNEQFF TRBV20-1 many NA TRBJ2-1
TGTGCCAGCAGCCAACCCGAGGGGGGCCGTACAGATACGCAGTATTTT CASSQPEGGRTDTQYF TRBV14 many NA TRBJ2-3
TGTGCCAGCAGCTCTCACAGGGGAACCTACGAGCAGTACTTC CASSSHRGTYEQYF TRBV11-2 many TRBD1 TRBJ2-7
TGTGCCAGCACCCCCGGGGGGGCGGGGGAGCAGTTCTTC CASTPGGAGEQFF TRBV6-2/TRBV6-3 many TRBD2 TRBJ2-1
TGTGCCAGCAGTGGTCCCCAGTATGAGCAGTTCTTC CASSGPQYEQFF TRBV2 NA NA TRBJ2-1
TGTGCCAGCAGTGGGGTGTTTCGGGCAGGGGACCAAGAGACCCAGTACTTC CASSGVFRAGDQETQYF TRBV2 many NA TRBJ2-5
TGCGCCAGCTTCCCCTCCGGGGCATCCTGGAATGAGCAGTTCTTC CASFPSGASWNEQFF TRBV5-1 many NA TRBJ2-1
TGTGCCAGCAGCACATTTCCGGGGAACACTGAAGCTTTCTTT CASSTFPGNTEAFF TRBV7-6 NA NA TRBJ1-1
TGCAGTGCTAACCACTTCAATCAGCCCCAGCATTTT CSANHFNQPQHF TRBV20-1 many NA TRBJ1-5
TGTGCCAGTAGTAGTCTGGGGTCACGCTCTGGAAACACCATATATTTT CASSSLGSRSGNTIYF TRBV19 few NA TRBJ1-3
TGTGCCAGCAGCCCCTCTGCCGGGACGTCCGAAGGTTATGGCTACACCTTC CASSPSAGTSEGYGYTF TRBV12-3/TRBV12-4 many NA TRBJ1-2
TGCGCCAGCAGCTTGGCCAACCGGGACAGGGGCACAGATACGCAGTATTTT CASSLANRDRGTDTQYF TRBV5-1 many TRBD1 TRBJ2-3
TGTGCCAGCAGCGGGACACCTACTGAAGCTTTCTTT CASSGTPTEAFF TRBV5-4 few NA TRBJ1-1
TGCAGTGCTAGAGATATGTCAAGGGTTAGGTCCTACGAGCAGTACTTC CSARDMSRVRSYEQYF TRBV20-1 many NA TRBJ2-7
TGTGCCAGCAGTTATGGTAGTTACTCCTACGAGCAGTACTTC CASSYGSYSYEQYF TRBV6-5 many NA TRBJ2-7
TGTGCCATCAGTGAGTCGAGAGGGGACGAGCAGTACTTC CAISESRGDEQYF TRBV10-3 NA NA TRBJ2-7
TGTGCCAGCAATTTTGGGACAGGGTCCTACGAGCAGTACTTC CASNFGTGSYEQYF TRBV6-1 many TRBD1 TRBJ2-7
TGTGCCAGCAGCTCCCCAGATGGGGGGACAGCTGTGTATGGCTACACCTTC CASSSPDGGTAVYGYTF TRBV11-2 many TRBD1 TRBJ1-2
TGCGCCAGCAGCTTGGTTGGGACCGGGACAGGGTACAATGAGCAGTTCTTC CASSLVGTGTGYNEQFF TRBV5-1 many TRBD1 TRBJ2-1
TGCGCCAGCAGCTTAGCTACAGGCTACGAGCAGTACTTC CASSLATGYEQYF TRBV5-1 many NA TRBJ2-7
TGCGCCAGCAGCTTGACGGGGTCCTACGAGCAGTACTTC CASSLTGSYEQYF TRBV5-1 many NA TRBJ2-7
TGTACCAGCAGTGAGCCAGGAGTTATCAATCAGCCCCAGCATTTT CTSSEPGVINQPQHF TRBV2 NA NA TRBJ1-5
TGTGCCAGCAGCCAAAGGATACTCCGGGGGAACAGCACAGATACGCAGTATTTT CASSQRILRGNSTDTQYF TRBV3-1 many NA TRBJ2-3
TGTGCCAGCAGTTACTCGAAGTTCCGGGGGATGTACAATGAGCAGTTCTTC CASSYSKFRGMYNEQFF TRBV6-5 many NA TRBJ2-1